Each of the 20 T cell receptor beta chains below was sequenced from the same sample in a study of monozygotic twins with inflammatory bowel disease (dated by TCRdb to about 2019). The receptor library was made with 5' RACE. The reads were generated on an Illumina HiSeq 2500. One entry per CDR3 protein sequence results from the TCRdb reprocessing of the reads, with DNA left out. This sample's table lists about 450,000 distinct CDR3 sequences. About 2.2% of the sample is in the top ten clones. Sequences were obtained from blood. The receptors derive from a human donor with ulcerative colitis or Crohn's disease, or a healthy co-twin of an affected twin (not recorded which).

This clonotype shows up as medium-sized by frequency. The CDR3 spells CASSHFSNTGELFF. The V gene is TRBV4-3, the J gene TRBJ2-2. The CDR3 runs to 14 residues. The germline gives CDR1 LGHNA, CDR2 YSLEER.

This chain links TRBV30 with TRBJ2-1; TCRdb's D call of TRBD2 is untestable without DNA. The germline gives CDR1 GTSNPN, CDR2 SVGIG (reference sequence). CDR3 length: 14 residues. CDR3 sequence reads: CATTSGSSYNEQFF.

The chain combines TRBV14 with TRBJ2-1; without DNA, the TCRdb call of TRBD2 cannot be checked. The CDR3 runs 13 residues. Germline values: CDR1 SGHDN, CDR2 FVKESK. CDR3: CASSQPSGLRQFF.

The chain is built from TRBV4-3 and TRBJ2-1; the D gene TCRdb calls, TRBD2, cannot be checked with no DNA. From germline, CDR1 is LGHNA and CDR2 YSLEER. The CDR3 has 17 residues. The CDR3 loop is CASSQDSRTSGSDEQFF.

V and J are TRBV9 and TRBJ1-3. There are 13 residues in the CDR3. Germline lookup yields CDR1 SGDLS and CDR2 YYNGEE. CDR3 sequence: CASGPSPGNTIYF.

CDR3 sequence: CSARVRTEDEKLFF. The V call is TRBV20-1, the J call TRBJ1-4; no DNA is available, so the TRBD1 call from TCRdb remains unchecked. Germline CDR1 DFQATT, CDR2 SNEGSKA (reference sequence). The CDR3 has 14 residues.

V is TRBV27 and J is TRBJ1-5. This CDR3 region has 12 residues. The germline V gene encodes CDR1 MNHEY and CDR2 SMNVEV (reference sequence). CDR3 in amino acids: CASSSTNQPQHF.

This chain uses TRBV29-1 with TRBJ2-1; as DNA is missing, the TRBD2 call by TCRdb cannot be tested. Per germline, CDR1 SQVTM and CDR2 ANQGSEA. The CDR3 totals 14 residues. CDR3 sequence: CSVVGAVIYNEQFF.

The chain employs TRBV11-2 and TRBJ2-7; TCRdb's D call, TRBD1, is unchecked because there is no DNA. The CDR3 has 15 amino acids. Looked up from germline, CDR1 is SGHAT and CDR2 is FQNNGV. The CDR3 sequence: CASSLFGTGDYEQYF.

The V and J genes are TRBV10-3 and TRBJ2-2; checking the TCRdb D call of TRBD1 is not possible without DNA. CDR1 ENHRY and CDR2 SYGVKD come from the germline V gene. The CDR3 loop spans 15 amino acids. The CDR3 sequence: CAISDGRGSTGELFF.

The gene calls are TRBV14 and TRBJ2-1; TCRdb calls TRBD1, which cannot be checked without DNA. The length of the CDR3 is 15 residues. Germline V gene lookup returns CDR1 SGHDN and CDR2 FVKESK. The CDR3 spells CASRMGGSPYNEQFF.

J is TRBJ2-4 and V is TRBV5-1; TCRdb gives TRBD1 as the D gene, but with no DNA this cannot be confirmed. Germline-derived CDR1 and CDR2 are SGHRS and YFSETQ. This CDR3 has 16 amino acids. This CDR3 reads CASSLEGTWGLNIQYF.

The rearrangement uses TRBV20-1 and TRBJ2-2; TCRdb proposes TRBD2, but this gene call is untestable without DNA. The CDR3 covers 14 residues. Germline assignment: CDR1 DFQATT and CDR2 SNEGSKA (reference sequence). This chain's CDR3 is CSAPSGRSNGELFF.

The chain combines TRBV5-8 with TRBJ2-6. CDR1 is SGHTS and CDR2 is YDEGEE in the germline V gene. The CDR3 covers 17 residues. Here the CDR3 reads CASSLVLDGTGANVLTF. The full variable domain, completed using reference TRBV5-8 and TRBJ2-6, is EAGVTQSPTHLIKTRGQQATLRCSPISGHTSVYWYQQALGLGLQFLLWYDEGEERNRGNFPPRFSGRQFPNYSSELNVNALELEDSALYLCASSLVLDGTGANVLTFGAGSRLTVL.

J is TRBJ2-7 and V is TRBV18. There are 14 residues in the CDR3. CDR1 and CDR2 (germline): KGHSH, LQKENI. This CDR3 reads CASSPNLDAYEQYF.

The chain combines TRBV12-3 or TRBV12-4 with TRBJ1-3. The CDR3 spans 15 residues. The CDR3 is CASSFVEISGNTIYF.

The J gene is TRBJ2-6, the V gene TRBV9. There are 16 residues in the CDR3. Germline CDR1 is SGDLS and CDR2 is YYNGEE. CDR3 in amino acids: CASSVSPNFGANVLTF.

The V and J genes are TRBV5-1 and TRBJ2-7. The CDR3 is made up of 14 amino acids. Germline CDR1 SGHRS, CDR2 YFSETQ. The CDR3 loop reads CASSLGSSSYEQYF.

CDR3 residues: CSAKGDSGGADTQYF. J is TRBJ2-3 and V is TRBV20-1; TCRdb outputs TRBD2, but without DNA this stays unchecked. CDR1 and CDR2 (germline): DFQATT, SNEGSKA (reference sequence). The CDR3 totals 15 residues.

The chain carries TRBV7-2 and TRBJ1-1; the TCRdb call, TRBD1, lacks DNA for checking. CDR3 length: 16 residues. Germline V gene lookup returns CDR1 SGHTA and CDR2 FQGNSA. The CDR3 sequence is CASSLDRQNPGTEAFF.